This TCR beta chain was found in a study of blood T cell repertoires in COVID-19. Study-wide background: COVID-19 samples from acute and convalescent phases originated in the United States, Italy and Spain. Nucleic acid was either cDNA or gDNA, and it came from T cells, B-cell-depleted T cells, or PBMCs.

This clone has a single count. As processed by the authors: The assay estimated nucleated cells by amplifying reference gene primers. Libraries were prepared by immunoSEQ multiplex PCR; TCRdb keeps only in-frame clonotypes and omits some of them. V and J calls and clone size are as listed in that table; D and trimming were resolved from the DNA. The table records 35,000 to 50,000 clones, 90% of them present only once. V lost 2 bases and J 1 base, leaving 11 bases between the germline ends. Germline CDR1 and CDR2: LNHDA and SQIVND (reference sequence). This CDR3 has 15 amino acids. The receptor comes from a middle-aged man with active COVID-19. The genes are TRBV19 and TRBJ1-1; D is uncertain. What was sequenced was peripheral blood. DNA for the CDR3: TGTGCCAGTAGTATAAATTCTGCGGGGAACACTGAAGCTTTCTTT. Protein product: CASSINSAGNTEAFF.